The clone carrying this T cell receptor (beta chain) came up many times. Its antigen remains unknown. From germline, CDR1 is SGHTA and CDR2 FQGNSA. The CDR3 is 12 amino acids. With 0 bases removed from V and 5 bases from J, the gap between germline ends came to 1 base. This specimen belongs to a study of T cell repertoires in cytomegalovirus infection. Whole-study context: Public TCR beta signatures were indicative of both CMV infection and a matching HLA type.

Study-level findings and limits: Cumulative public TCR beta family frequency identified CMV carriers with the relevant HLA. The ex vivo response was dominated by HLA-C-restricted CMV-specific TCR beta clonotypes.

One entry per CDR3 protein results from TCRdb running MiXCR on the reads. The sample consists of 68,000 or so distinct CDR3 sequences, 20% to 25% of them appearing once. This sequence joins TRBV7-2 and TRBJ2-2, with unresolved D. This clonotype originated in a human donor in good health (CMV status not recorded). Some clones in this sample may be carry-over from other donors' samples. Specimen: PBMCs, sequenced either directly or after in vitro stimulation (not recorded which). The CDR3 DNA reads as TGTGCCAGCAGCTTAGCGACCGGGGAGCTGTTTTTT. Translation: CASSLATGELFF. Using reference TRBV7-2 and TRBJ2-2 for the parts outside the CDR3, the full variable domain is GAGVSQSPSNKVTEKGKDVELRCDPISGHTALYWYRQSLGQGLEFLIYFQGNSAPDKSGLPSDRFSAERTGGSVSTLTIQRTQQEDSAVYLCASSLATGELFFGEGSRLTVL.